Presented here are 32 T cell receptor beta chains from one specimen sequenced in a study of cytomegalovirus exposure and HLA in healthy donors. The PCR used 60 Vbeta and 13 Jbeta primers. Libraries were prepared by immunoSEQ multiplex PCR; TCRdb keeps only in-frame clonotypes and omits some of them. This table holds roughly 150,000 clones. The specimen sequenced was PBMCs. The origin of the receptors is a woman between 45 and 60 years old in good health and CMV-seronegative.

The chain joins TRBV15 to TRBJ2-5, with D uncertain. This CDR3 spans 14 amino acids. V lost 1 base to trimming and J lost 1 base, with 7 bases between them. In germline, CDR1 is LNHNV, CDR2 YYDKDF (reference sequence). The DNA for the CDR3 is TGTGCCACCAGCAGAGGAGTTCCCCAAGAGACCCAGTACTTC. Protein sequence: CATSRGVPQETQYF.

This sequence joins TRBV6-5 and TRBJ1-1; 8 bases line up with TRBD1. CDR1 is MNHEY and CDR2 is SVGAGI in the germline V gene. CDR3 length: 14 amino acids. Trimming removed 6 bases from V and 1 base from J; junction bases left unmatched: 4. CDR3 loop: CASRRQGRNTEAFF. The CDR3, as DNA: TGTGCCAGCAGGCGACAGGGGAGGAACACTGAAGCTTTCTTT.

The chain uses TRBV5-1 and TRBJ1-1; D gene unclear. With 3 bases removed from V and 1 base from J, the gap between germline ends came to 13 bases. CDR1 is SGHRS and CDR2 is YFSETQ in the germline V gene. The CDR3 consists of 15 residues. In DNA, the CDR3 is TGCGCCAGCAGCTCCGGACTGTACGAGAACACTGAAGCTTTCTTT. Amino acids: CASSSGLYENTEAFF.

V gene TRBV2 combines with J gene TRBJ2-7; the D gene is possibly TRBD1 (6 bases). V lost 10 bases and J lost 1, with 14 bases in between. This CDR3 has 13 residues. The germline CDR1 and CDR2 sequences are SNHLY and FYNNEI. The DNA for the CDR3 is TGTGCCACCCCAGGGGCGAAGTCCTACGAGCAGTACTTC. Translated, it gives CATPGAKSYEQYF.

The chain is built from TRBV5-6 and TRBJ2-2; D not resolved. Germline CDR1 is SGHDT and CDR2 is YYEEEE. Trimming removed 7 bases at V and 1 base at J, with 14 bases between. This CDR3 contains 15 residues. CDR3 DNA: TGTGCCAGCTTCTTATTTGGCAGGAACACCGGGGAGCTGTTTTTT. Its protein product is CASFLFGRNTGELFF.

This chain uses TRBV30 with TRBJ2-5; 8 bases agree with TRBD2. V gave up 1 base and J gave up 4 bases; unmatched junction bases: 8. Looked up from germline, CDR1 is GTSNPN and CDR2 is SVGIG (reference sequence). This CDR3 spans 15 amino acids. CDR3 nucleotides: TGTGCCTGGAGTGGGAGCGGGAGAGCCCCAGAGACCCAGTACTTC. It specifies CAWSGSGRAPETQYF.

The J gene is TRBJ1-3, the V gene TRBV5-4; 7 nucleotides agree with TRBD1. CDR3 length: 16 amino acids. The V gene end was trimmed by 4 bases and the J gene end by 3 bases; junction bases not matched to a gene: 10. CDR1 is SGHNT, CDR2 YYREEE, per germline (reference sequence). The DNA for the CDR3 is TGTGCCAGCAGCCCAACAGGGGCAGAGAGTGGAAACACCATATATTTT. Translated, it gives CASSPTGAESGNTIYF.

The chain couples TRBV27 to TRBJ2-1; 9 positions agree with TRBD1. Germline-derived CDR1 and CDR2 are MNHEY and SMNVEV (reference sequence). The CDR3 has 14 residues. With V trimmed by 4 bases and J by 4 bases, 2 bases remained unmatched. The CDR3 sequence is CASSWGQGYNEQFF. CDR3 sequence (DNA): TGTGCCAGCAGTTGGGGACAGGGTTACAATGAGCAGTTCTTC.

The chain recombines TRBV11-3 with TRBJ2-4; tentative D call: TRBD2 (5 bases). Trimming shortened V by 5 bases and J by 5 bases, and 10 bases separated the two germline ends. The germline V gene has CDR1 SGHNT and CDR2 YENEEA. This CDR3 is 13 amino acids long. Written as DNA, the CDR3 is TGTGCCAGCAGCCCCGGGGTGGAAAACATTCAGTACTTC. Protein sequence: CASSPGVENIQYF. Using reference TRBV11-3 and TRBJ2-4 for the parts outside the CDR3, the full variable domain is EAGVVQSPRYKIIEKKQPVAFWCNPISGHNTLYWYLQNLGQGPELLIRYENEEAVDDSQLPKDRFSAERLKGVDSTLKIQPAELGDSAVYLCASSPGVENIQYFGAGTRLSVL.

The chain employs TRBV7-2 and TRBJ2-5; possible D gene TRBD2, 6 bases. Trimming cost V 2 bases and J 1 base, with 14 bases left between them. This CDR3 comprises 16 residues. Germline assignment: CDR1 SGHTA and CDR2 FQGNSA. The chain's CDR3 is CASSLFSGGGQETQYF. Here the CDR3 DNA reads TGTGCCAGCAGCTTATTTAGTGGGGGAGGCCAAGAGACCCAGTACTTC.

The CDR3 DNA is TGTGCCATCAGTGGCGGGACGGATCAACCAGCTTTCTTT. Protein sequence: CAISGGTDQPAFF. The rearrangement joins TRBV10-3 to TRBJ1-1, with D possibly TRBD1 on 5 matching bases. Trimming pared 4 bases from V and 10 bases from J, leaving 16 bases between. Germline V gene lookup returns CDR1 ENHRY and CDR2 SYGVKD. There are 13 residues in the CDR3.

The chain recombines TRBV7-2 with TRBJ2-1, with 13 bases matching TRBD2. The germline gives CDR1 SGHTA, CDR2 FQGNSA. The ends lost 5 bases at V and 8 bases at J; junction bases unmatched: 9. The CDR3 length is 16 residues. In DNA form, the CDR3 reads TGTGCCAGCAGCCAAAGGACTAGCGGGAGTTCAGATGAGCAGTTCTTC. Its translation is CASSQRTSGSSDEQFF.

The rearrangement uses TRBV6-6 and TRBJ2-7; 7 bases are shared with TRBD2. This CDR3 contains 15 residues. Trimming took 10 bases from V and 2 from J; bases not matched to a gene: 14. Germline CDR1 and CDR2: MNHNY and SVGAGI (reference sequence). CDR3 DNA sequence: TGTGCCACACAGCTCGTAGCGGGCCCCCCCTACGAGCAGTACTTC. It is translated as CATQLVAGPPYEQYF.

The CDR3 is CASSTGQGDGNTIYF. The CDR3 nucleotides are TGTGCCAGTAGCACCGGACAGGGGGACGGAAACACCATATATTTT. The V call is TRBV19, the J call TRBJ1-3; 10 positions match TRBD1. CDR3 size: 15 residues. Unmatched junction bases numbered 6, after V lost 6 bases and J lost 4 bases. Germline V lookup: CDR1 LNHDA, CDR2 SQIVND (reference sequence).

The chain is built from TRBV19 and TRBJ1-5; unclear D gene. CDR1 and CDR2 (germline): LNHDA, SQIVND (reference sequence). V shed 3 bases and J shed 4 bases, with 13 bases lying between them. The CDR3 is 15 amino acids. This CDR3 reads CASSIMEQRNQPQHF. As DNA, the CDR3 is TGTGCCAGTAGTATTATGGAACAGAGAAATCAGCCCCAGCATTTT.

The chain couples TRBV19 to TRBJ2-3; 10 positions agree with TRBD2. Germline CDR1 reads LNHDA; CDR2 reads SQIVND (reference sequence). The CDR3 contains 18 residues. V gave up 2 bases and J gave up 6 bases; unmatched junction bases: 14. The CDR3 spells CASSISLLAGAASDTQYF. For the CDR3, the DNA is TGTGCCAGTAGTATATCTTTGCTAGCGGGGGCCGCATCGGATACGCAGTATTTT.

V is TRBV7-9 and J is TRBJ1-5; no firm D call. CDR1 and CDR2 from the germline V gene are SEHNR and FQNEAQ (reference sequence). CDR3 length: 14 amino acids. V was shortened by 5 bases and J by 0 bases, with 8 bases between the two germline ends. The CDR3: CASSSQNSNQPQHF. In DNA form, the CDR3 reads TGTGCCAGCAGCAGTCAGAATAGCAATCAGCCCCAGCATTTT.

V and J are TRBV5-6 and TRBJ2-7; 8 bases map to TRBD1. V lost 3 bases and J lost 7; bases outside the gene matches: 12. The CDR3 covers 15 residues. Germline-derived CDR1 and CDR2 are SGHDT and YYEEEE. DNA of the CDR3: TGTGCCAGCAGCTGGACAGGGATTTCCTACGGGGAGCAGTACTTC. This encodes CASSWTGISYGEQYF.

The V and J genes are TRBV19 and TRBJ1-1; 9 bases are a match to TRBD1. CDR1 and CDR2 (germline): LNHDA, SQIVND (reference sequence). The CDR3 is 14 amino acids. V trimming: 6 bases; J trimming: 1 base; junction bases outside the gene matches: 3. The CDR3 DNA is TGTGCCAGTAGGCCGGACAGGGGGAACACTGAAGCTTTCTTT. It translates to CASRPDRGNTEAFF.

The chain has TRBV4-1 and TRBJ2-5; 9 bases fit TRBD1. Germline CDR1 MGHRA, CDR2 YSYEKL. The CDR3 spans 16 residues. Trimming cost V 2 bases and J 5 bases; bases outside gene matches: 9. DNA for the CDR3: TGCGCCAGCAGCCAAATGGACAGGGGTTTACGGGAGACCCAGTACTTC. Translating it yields CASSQMDRGLRETQYF.

V is TRBV5-1 and J is TRBJ1-4, with TRBD1 matching over 9 bases. Per germline, CDR1 SGHRS and CDR2 YFSETQ. The CDR3 contains 17 residues. V was pared by 0 bases and J by 0 bases, with 3 bases of the junction left unmatched. The DNA for the CDR3 is TGCGCCAGCAGCTTGGGGACAGGGGAAGCAACTAATGAAAAACTGTTTTTT. This gives the protein CASSLGTGEATNEKLFF.

The chain is built from TRBV7-3 and TRBJ2-7; TRBD2 matches 12 bases. Per germline, CDR1 SGHTA and CDR2 FQGTGA. The CDR3 has 15 amino acids. Trimming cost V 0 bases and J 7 bases; bases outside gene matches: 4. The CDR3 protein is CASSLTTSGGPEQYF. Written as DNA, the CDR3 is TGTGCCAGCAGCTTAACGACTAGCGGGGGCCCGGAGCAGTACTTC.

V usage is TRBV5-1 and J usage is TRBJ2-3, with 9 bases that match TRBD1. The CDR3 is made up of 19 amino acids. The junction had 19 bases not matched to a gene; V was cut back by 3 bases and J by 5 bases. CDR1 is SGHRS and CDR2 is YFSETQ in the germline V gene. The CDR3 bases are TGCGCCAGCAGCTACAGGGGGCGCAGAGTGTCTATTCAAGGAGATACGCAGTATTTT. Protein product: CASSYRGRRVSIQGDTQYF.

The chain has TRBV6-5 and TRBJ2-3, with 8 nucleotides matching TRBD1. The CDR3 length is 15 residues. Per the germline V gene, CDR1 is MNHEY and CDR2 is SVGAGI. V gave up 2 bases and J gave up 9 bases; unmatched junction bases: 10. This chain's CDR3 is CASSYGTGPGGTQYF. The CDR3 DNA reads as TGTGCCAGCAGTTACGGGACAGGCCCCGGTGGGACGCAGTATTTT.

This chain connects TRBV28 to TRBJ2-7, with D possibly being TRBD1 (5 bases). The CDR3 sequence is 10 residues long. Per the germline V gene, CDR1 is MDHEN and CDR2 is SYDVKM. V was pared by 3 bases and J by 9 bases, with 6 bases between. The CDR3 nucleotides are TGTGCCAGCAGTTTTGGGGCGCAGTACTTC. Amino acid sequence: CASSFGAQYF.

The chain recombines TRBV6-1 with TRBJ1-5, with 7 bases lining up with TRBD1. Germline V gene sequence: CDR1 MNHNS, CDR2 SASEGT. This CDR3 comprises 18 residues. Losses at the gene ends were 2 bases for V and 0 bases for J; bases not matched to a gene: 10. Here the CDR3 DNA reads TGTGCCAGCAGTGAATACGGTTGGGGGACAGATAGCAATCAGCCCCAGCATTTT. This encodes CASSEYGWGTDSNQPQHF.

The chain carries TRBV19 and TRBJ1-5; D is possibly TRBD1 (6 bases). Germline V gives CDR1 LNHDA, CDR2 SQIVND (reference sequence). The CDR3 sequence is 14 residues long. V shed 11 bases and J shed 3 bases, with 17 bases lying between them. CDR3 DNA sequence: TGTGCCGCCCGGGGTACAGGGAACAATCAGCCCCAGCATTTT. Protein sequence: CAARGTGNNQPQHF.

The V call is TRBV6-1, the J call TRBJ2-2, with a weak D call TRBD2 (5 bases). The ends were cut back, 7 bases at V and 1 base at J, with 10 bases in the middle. Germline values: CDR1 MNHNS, CDR2 SASEGT. The CDR3 consists of 14 residues. In DNA, the CDR3 is TGTGCCAGCAAGGCCGGACTGAACACCGGGGAGCTGTTTTTT. Amino acids: CASKAGLNTGELFF.

V usage is TRBV28 and J usage is TRBJ1-5, with D possibly being TRBD1 (6 bases). V lost 2 bases and J lost 7, with 6 bases in between. The CDR3 sequence is 12 residues long. Germline values: CDR1 MDHEN, CDR2 SYDVKM. The CDR3 loop reads CASSLTGQPQHF. The CDR3 DNA follows: TGTGCCAGCAGTTTAACAGGGCAGCCCCAGCATTTT.

V gene TRBV27 combines with J gene TRBJ2-1; D is perhaps TRBD1 (6 bases). The CDR3 covers 12 residues. CDR1 and CDR2 (germline): MNHEY, SMNVEV (reference sequence). V lost 8 bases and J lost 10, with 15 bases in between. The CDR3 region is CASAEVRGEQFF. CDR3 coding DNA: TGTGCCAGCGCGGAGGTGAGGGGGGAGCAGTTCTTC.

This rearrangement joins TRBV19 to TRBJ2-3; 8 bases align to TRBD1. Germline V gene sequence: CDR1 LNHDA, CDR2 SQIVND (reference sequence). The CDR3 runs 16 residues. V shed 5 bases, J shed 4 bases, and the junction held 11 bases outside the gene matches. The CDR3 reads CASSPRTGLGADTQYF. The DNA for the CDR3 is TGTGCCAGTAGTCCCAGGACAGGGTTAGGGGCAGATACGCAGTATTTT.

The chain uses TRBV5-1 and TRBJ2-2; TRBD1 might be the D (6 bases). The V end was cut by 4 bases, the J end by 7 bases, with 20 bases between. The CDR3 runs to 16 residues. The germline V gene has CDR1 SGHRS and CDR2 YFSETQ. CDR3: CASSADDTGSSGELFF. The CDR3 DNA reads as TGCGCCAGCAGCGCTGATGACACAGGGTCGAGCGGGGAGCTGTTTTTT.